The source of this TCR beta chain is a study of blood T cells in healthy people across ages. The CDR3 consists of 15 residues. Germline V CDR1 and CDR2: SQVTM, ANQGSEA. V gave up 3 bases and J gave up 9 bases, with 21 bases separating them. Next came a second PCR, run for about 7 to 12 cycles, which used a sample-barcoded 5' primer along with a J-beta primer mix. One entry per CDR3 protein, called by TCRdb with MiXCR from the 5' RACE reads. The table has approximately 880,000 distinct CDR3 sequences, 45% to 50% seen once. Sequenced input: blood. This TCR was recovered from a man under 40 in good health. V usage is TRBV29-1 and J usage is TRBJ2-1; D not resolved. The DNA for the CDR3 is TGCAGCGTTGACCTTCAGTGGGGTTCGGGCAGTGAGCAGTTCTTC. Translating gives CSVDLQWGSGSEQFF.